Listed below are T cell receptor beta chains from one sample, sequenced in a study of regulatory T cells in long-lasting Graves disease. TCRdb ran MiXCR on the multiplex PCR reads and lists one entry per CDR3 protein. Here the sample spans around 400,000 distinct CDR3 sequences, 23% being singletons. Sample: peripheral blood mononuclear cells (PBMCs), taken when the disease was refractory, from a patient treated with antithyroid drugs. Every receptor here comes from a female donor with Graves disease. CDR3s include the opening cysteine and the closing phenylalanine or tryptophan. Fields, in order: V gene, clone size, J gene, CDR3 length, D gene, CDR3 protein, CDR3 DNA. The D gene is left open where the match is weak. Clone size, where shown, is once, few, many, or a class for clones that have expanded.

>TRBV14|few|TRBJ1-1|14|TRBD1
CASSQERGLTEAFF
TGTGCCAGCAGCCAAGAAAGGGGGCTCACTGAAGCTTTCTTT
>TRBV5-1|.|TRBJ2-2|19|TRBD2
CASSLDPTLAGLNTGELFF
TGCGCCAGCAGCTTGGACCCAACCTTAGCGGGACTGAACACCGGGGAGCTGTTTTTT
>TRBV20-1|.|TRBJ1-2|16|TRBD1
CSARRAKGRGDYGYTF
TGCAGTGCTAGGAGGGCTAAAGGCAGGGGGGACTATGGCTACACCTTC
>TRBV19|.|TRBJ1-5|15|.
CASSIEPGGSQPQHF
TGTGCCAGTAGTATAGAACCGGGCGGGAGTCAGCCCCAGCATTTT
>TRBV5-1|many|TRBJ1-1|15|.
CASSPPRDPNTEAFF
TGCGCCAGCAGCCCTCCTAGAGATCCAAACACTGAAGCTTTCTTT
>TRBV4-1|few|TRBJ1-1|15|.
CASSRNLQGSTEAFF
TGCGCCAGCAGCCGGAACCTACAGGGAAGCACTGAAGCTTTCTTT
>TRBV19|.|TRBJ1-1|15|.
CASTSGGSITTEAFF
TGTGCCAGTACCTCCGGGGGCAGTATAACCACTGAAGCTTTCTTT
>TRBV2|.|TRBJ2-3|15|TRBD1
CASSAPGQSTDTQYF
TGTGCCAGCAGTGCACCGGGACAGAGCACAGATACGCAGTATTTT
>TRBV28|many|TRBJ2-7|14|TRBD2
CASSQPGLQYEQYF
TGTGCCAGCAGTCAGCCGGGACTACAATACGAGCAGTACTTC
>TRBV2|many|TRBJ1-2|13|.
CASPHRYNYGYTF
TGTGCCAGCCCTCACAGGTACAACTATGGCTACACCTTC
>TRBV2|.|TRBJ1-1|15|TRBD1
CASTQGTGGVTEAFF
TGTGCCAGCACCCAGGGGACAGGGGGCGTCACTGAAGCTTTCTTT
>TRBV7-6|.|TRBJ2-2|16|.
CASSLVGASYTGELFF
TGTGCCAGCAGCTTAGTAGGGGCTAGCTACACCGGGGAGCTGTTTTTT
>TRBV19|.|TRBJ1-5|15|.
CASIATGTGDQPQHF
TGTGCCAGTATCGCTACCGGGACCGGAGATCAGCCCCAGCATTTT
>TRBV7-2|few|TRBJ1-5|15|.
CASSLSPGSDQPQHF
TGTGCCAGCAGCTTAAGCCCAGGGTCTGATCAGCCCCAGCATTTT
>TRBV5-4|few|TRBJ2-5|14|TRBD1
CASSLTGVGETQYF
TGTGCCAGCAGCCTAACAGGGGTGGGTGAGACCCAGTACTTC
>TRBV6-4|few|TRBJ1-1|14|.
CASSDTGLGTEAFF
TGTGCCAGCAGTGACACAGGGTTGGGCACTGAAGCTTTCTTT